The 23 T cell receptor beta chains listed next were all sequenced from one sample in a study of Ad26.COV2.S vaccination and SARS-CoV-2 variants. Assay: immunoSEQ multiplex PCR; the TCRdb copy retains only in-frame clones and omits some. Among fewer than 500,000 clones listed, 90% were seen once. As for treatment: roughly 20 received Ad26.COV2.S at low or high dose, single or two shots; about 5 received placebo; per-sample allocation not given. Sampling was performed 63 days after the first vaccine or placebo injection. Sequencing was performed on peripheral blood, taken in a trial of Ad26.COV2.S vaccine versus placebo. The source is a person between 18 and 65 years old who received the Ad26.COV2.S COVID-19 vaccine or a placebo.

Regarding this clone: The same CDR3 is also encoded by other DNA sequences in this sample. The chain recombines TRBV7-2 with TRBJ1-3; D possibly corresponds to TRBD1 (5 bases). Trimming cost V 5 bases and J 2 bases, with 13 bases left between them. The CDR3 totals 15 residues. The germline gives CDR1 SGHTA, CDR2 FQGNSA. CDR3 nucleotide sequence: TGTGCCAGCAGCCCACGGGGCAGGGCTGGAAACACCATATATTTT. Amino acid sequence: CASSPRGRAGNTIYF. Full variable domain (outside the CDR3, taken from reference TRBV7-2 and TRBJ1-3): GAGVSQSPSNKVTEKGKDVELRCDPISGHTALYWYRQSLGQGLEFLIYFQGNSAPDKSGLPSDRFSAERTGGSVSTLTIQRTQQEDSAVYLCASSPRGRAGNTIYFGEGSWLTVV.

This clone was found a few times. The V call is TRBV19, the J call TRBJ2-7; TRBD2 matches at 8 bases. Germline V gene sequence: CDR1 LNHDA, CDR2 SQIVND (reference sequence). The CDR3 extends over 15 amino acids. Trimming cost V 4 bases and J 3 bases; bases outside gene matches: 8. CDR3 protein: CASSTKPGLVYEQYF. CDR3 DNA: TGTGCCAGTAGTACCAAACCGGGACTAGTCTACGAGCAGTACTTC.

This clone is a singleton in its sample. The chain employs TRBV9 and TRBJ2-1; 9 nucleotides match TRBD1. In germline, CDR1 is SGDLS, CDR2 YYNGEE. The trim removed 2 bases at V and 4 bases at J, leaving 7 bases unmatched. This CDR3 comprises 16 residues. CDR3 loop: CASSVYKTGGYNEQFF. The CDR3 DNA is TGTGCCAGCAGCGTGTACAAGACAGGGGGATACAATGAGCAGTTCTTC.

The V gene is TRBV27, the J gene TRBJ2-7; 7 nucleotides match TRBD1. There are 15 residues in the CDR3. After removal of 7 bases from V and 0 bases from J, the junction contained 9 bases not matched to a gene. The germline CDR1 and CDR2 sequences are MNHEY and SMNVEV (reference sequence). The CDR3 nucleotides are TGTGCCAGCACCTCATACAGGGGCAACTCCTACGAGCAGTACTTC. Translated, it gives CASTSYRGNSYEQYF.

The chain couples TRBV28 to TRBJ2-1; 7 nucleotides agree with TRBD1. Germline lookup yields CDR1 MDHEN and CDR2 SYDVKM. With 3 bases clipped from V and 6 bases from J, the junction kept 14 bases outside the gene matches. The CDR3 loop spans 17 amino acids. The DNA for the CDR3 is TGTGCCAGCAGTTTGTGGGGCGAAACAGGGGCCAGCAATGAGCAGTTCTTC. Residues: CASSLWGETGASNEQFF.

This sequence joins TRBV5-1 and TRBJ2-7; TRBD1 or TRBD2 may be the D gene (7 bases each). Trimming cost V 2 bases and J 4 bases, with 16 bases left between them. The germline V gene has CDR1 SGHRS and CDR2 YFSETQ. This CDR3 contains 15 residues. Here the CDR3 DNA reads TGCGCCAGCAGCTTAGCGACAGGGAGGGTTTACGAGCAGTACTTC. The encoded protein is CASSLATGRVYEQYF.

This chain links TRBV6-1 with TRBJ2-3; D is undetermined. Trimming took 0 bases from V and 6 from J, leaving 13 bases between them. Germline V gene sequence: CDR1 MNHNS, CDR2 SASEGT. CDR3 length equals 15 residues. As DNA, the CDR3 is TGTGCCAGCAGTGAAGCGCGGTCCACGATTGATACGCAGTATTTT. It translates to CASSEARSTIDTQYF.

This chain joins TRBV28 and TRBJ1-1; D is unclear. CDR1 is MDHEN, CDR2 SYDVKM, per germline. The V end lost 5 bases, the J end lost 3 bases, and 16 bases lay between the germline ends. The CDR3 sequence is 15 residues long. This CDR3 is CASSNIMSGHTEAFF. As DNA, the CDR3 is TGTGCCAGCAGTAACATTATGTCGGGTCACACTGAAGCTTTCTTT.

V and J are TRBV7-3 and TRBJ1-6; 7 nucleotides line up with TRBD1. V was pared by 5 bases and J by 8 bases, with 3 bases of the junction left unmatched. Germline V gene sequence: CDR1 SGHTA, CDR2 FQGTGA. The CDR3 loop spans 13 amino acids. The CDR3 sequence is CASSRDSDSPLHF. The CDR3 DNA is TGTGCCAGCAGCCGGGACAGTGATTCACCCCTCCACTTT.

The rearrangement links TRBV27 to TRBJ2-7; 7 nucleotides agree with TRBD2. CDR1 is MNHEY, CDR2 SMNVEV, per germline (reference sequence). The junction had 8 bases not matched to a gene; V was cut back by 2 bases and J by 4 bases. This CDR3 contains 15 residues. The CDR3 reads CASSLSSSGIYEQYF. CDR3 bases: TGTGCCAGCAGTTTAAGTTCTAGCGGAATATACGAGCAGTACTTC.

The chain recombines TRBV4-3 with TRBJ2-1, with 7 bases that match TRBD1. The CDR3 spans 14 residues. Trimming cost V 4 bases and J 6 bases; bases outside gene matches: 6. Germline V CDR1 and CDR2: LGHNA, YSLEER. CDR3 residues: CASSRAGQVNEQFF. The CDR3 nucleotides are TGCGCCAGCAGCCGAGCTGGACAGGTCAATGAGCAGTTCTTC.

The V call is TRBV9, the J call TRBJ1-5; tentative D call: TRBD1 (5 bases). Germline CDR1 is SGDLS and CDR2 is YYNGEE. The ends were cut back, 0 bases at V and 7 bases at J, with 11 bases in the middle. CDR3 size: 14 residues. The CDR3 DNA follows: TGTGCCAGCAGCGTAGATGTGGGGGGGCAGCCCCAGCATTTT. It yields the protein CASSVDVGGQPQHF.

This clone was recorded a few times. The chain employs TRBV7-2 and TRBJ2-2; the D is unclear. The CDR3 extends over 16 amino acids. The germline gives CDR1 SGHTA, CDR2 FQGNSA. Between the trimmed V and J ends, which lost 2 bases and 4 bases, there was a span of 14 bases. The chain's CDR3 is CASSLNPVRATGELFF. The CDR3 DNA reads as TGTGCCAGCAGCTTAAATCCCGTACGAGCCACCGGGGAGCTGTTTTTT.

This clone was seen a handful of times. CDR3 sequence: CASSYLLALSEAFF. CDR3 nucleotide sequence: TGTGCCAGCAGTTACTTGTTGGCTCTTTCTGAAGCTTTCTTT. J is TRBJ1-1 and V is TRBV6-2 or TRBV6-3; D is unresolved. This CDR3 comprises 14 residues. The germline CDR1 and CDR2 sequences are MNHEY and SVGEGT. V lost 1 base, J lost 6 bases, and 12 bases lay in between.

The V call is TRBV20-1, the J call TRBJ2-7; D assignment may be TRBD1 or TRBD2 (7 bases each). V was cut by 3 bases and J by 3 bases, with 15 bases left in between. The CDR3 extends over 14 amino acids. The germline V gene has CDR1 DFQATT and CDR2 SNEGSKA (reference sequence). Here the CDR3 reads CSASRPGGVYEQYF. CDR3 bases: TGCAGTGCTAGTAGACCAGGGGGGGTCTACGAGCAGTACTTC.

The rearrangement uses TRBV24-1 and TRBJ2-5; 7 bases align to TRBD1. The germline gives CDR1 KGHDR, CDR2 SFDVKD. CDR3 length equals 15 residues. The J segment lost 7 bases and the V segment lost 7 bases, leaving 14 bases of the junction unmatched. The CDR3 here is CATRGRQGALVTQYF. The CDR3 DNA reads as TGTGCCACCAGGGGGAGACAGGGCGCCTTAGTGACCCAGTACTTC.

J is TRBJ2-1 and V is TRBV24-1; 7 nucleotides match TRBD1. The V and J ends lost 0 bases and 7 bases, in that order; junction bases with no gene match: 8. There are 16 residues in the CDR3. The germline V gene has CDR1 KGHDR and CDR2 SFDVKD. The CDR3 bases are TGTGCCACCAGTGATTTGACTAGGACAGGTGGTAATGAGCAGTTCTTC. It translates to CATSDLTRTGGNEQFF.

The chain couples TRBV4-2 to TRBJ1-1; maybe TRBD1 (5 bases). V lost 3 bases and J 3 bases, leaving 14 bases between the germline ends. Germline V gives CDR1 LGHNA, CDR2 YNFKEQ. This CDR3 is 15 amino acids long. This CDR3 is CASSHRAGTDTEAFF. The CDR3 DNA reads TGTGCCAGCAGCCATCGGGCAGGGACGGACACTGAAGCTTTCTTT.

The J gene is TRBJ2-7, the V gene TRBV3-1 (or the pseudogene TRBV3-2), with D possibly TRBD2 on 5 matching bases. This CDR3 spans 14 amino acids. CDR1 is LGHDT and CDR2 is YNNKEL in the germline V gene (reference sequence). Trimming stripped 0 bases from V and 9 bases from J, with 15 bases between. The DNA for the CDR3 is TGTGCCAGCAGCCAAGATGCGGCTAGCAATGTGCAGTACTTC. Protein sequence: CASSQDAASNVQYF.

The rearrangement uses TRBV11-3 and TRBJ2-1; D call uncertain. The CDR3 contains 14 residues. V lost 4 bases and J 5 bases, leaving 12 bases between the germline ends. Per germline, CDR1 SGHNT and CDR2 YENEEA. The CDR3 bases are TGTGCCAGCAGCTCCGGGCGGAGCCACAATGAGCAGTTCTTC. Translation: CASSSGRSHNEQFF.

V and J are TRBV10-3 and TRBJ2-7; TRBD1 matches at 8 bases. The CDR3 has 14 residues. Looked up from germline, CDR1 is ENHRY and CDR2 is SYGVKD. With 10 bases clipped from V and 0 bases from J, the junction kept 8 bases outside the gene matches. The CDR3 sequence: CATETGAGSYEQYF. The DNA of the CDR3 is TGTGCCACCGAGACAGGGGCCGGCTCCTACGAGCAGTACTTC.

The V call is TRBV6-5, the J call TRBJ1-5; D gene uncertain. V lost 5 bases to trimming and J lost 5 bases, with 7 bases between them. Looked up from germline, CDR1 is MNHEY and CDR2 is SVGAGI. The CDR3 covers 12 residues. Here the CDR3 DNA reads TGTGCCAGCAGTACCTCGGATCAGCCCCAGCATTTT. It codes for CASSTSDQPQHF.

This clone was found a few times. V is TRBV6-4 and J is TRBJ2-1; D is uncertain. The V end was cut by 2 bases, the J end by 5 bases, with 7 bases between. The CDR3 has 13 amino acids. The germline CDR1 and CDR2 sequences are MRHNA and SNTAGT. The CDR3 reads CASSDTDHNEQFF. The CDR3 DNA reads TGTGCCAGCAGTGACACCGATCACAATGAGCAGTTCTTC.